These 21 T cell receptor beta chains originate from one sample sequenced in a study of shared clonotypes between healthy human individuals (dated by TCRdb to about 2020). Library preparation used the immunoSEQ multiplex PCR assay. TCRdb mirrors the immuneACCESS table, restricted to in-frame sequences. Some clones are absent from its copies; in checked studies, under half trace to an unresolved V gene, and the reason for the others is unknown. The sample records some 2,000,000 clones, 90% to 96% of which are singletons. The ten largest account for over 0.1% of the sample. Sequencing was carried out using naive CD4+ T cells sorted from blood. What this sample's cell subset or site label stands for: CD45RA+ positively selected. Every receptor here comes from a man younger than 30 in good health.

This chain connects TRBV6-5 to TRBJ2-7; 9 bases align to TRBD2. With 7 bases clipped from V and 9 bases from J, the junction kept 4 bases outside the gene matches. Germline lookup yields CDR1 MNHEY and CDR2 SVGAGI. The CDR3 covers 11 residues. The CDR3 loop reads CASTRGGVQYF. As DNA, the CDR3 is TGTGCCAGCACCCGCGGGGGGGTGCAGTACTTC.

The CDR3, as DNA: TGCGCCAGCAGCTTGAGAGGCCGGGACGTTTACAATGAGCAGTTCTTC. Translated: CASSLRGRDVYNEQFF. This chain connects TRBV5-1 to TRBJ2-1; TRBD1 or TRBD2 may be the D gene (5 bases each). The CDR3 totals 16 residues. Trimming removed 1 base at V and 4 bases at J, with 15 bases between. The germline V gene has CDR1 SGHRS and CDR2 YFSETQ.

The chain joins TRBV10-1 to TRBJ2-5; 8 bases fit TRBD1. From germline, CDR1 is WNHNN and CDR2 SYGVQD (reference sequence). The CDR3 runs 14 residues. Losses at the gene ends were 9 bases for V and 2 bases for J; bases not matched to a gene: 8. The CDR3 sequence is CASSRDRLQETQYF. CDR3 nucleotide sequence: TGCGCCAGTAGCCGGGACAGGCTACAAGAGACCCAGTACTTC.

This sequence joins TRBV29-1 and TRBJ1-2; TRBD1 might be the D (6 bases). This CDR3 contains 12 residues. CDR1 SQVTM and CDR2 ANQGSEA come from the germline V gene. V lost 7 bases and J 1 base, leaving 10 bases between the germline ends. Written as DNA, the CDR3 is TGCAGCGCCATGGACAGTAACTATGGCTACACCTTC. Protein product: CSAMDSNYGYTF. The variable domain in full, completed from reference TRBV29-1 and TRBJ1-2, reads SAVISQKPSRDICQRGTSLTIQCQVDSQVTMMFWYRQQPGQSLTLIATANQGSEATYESGFVIDKFPISRPNLTFSTLTVSNMSPEDSSIYLCSAMDSNYGYTFGSGTRLTVV.

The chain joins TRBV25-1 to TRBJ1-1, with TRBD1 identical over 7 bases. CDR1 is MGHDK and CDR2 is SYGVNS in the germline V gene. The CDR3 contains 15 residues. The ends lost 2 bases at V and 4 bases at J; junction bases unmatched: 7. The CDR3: CASSETRGRVTEAFF. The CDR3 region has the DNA TGTGCCAGCAGTGAAACGAGGGGGCGAGTCACTGAAGCTTTCTTT.

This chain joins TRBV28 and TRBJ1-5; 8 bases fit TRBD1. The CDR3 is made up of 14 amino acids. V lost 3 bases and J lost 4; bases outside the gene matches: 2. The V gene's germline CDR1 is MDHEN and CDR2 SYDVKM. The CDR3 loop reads CASSFHRGNQPQHF. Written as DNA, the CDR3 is TGTGCCAGCAGTTTCCACAGGGGGAATCAGCCCCAGCATTTT.

The CDR3 nucleotides read TGTGCCAGCAGCTTAGGTCCCCCGGGGGCGGGTGAGACCCAGTACTTC. Amino acid sequence: CASSLGPPGAGETQYF. V gene TRBV7-6 combines with J gene TRBJ2-5; D may match TRBD1 or TRBD2 (6 bases each). The CDR3 has 16 amino acids. In germline, CDR1 is SGHVS, CDR2 FNYEAQ. Trimming took off 1 base at V and 5 bases at J, with 17 bases between the two ends.

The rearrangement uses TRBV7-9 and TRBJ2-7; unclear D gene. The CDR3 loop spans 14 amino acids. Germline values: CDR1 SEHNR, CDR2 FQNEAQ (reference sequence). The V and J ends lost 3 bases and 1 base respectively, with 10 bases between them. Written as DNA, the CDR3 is TGTGCCAGCAGCTTCTATCCAGAGTCCTACGAGCAGTACTTC. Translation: CASSFYPESYEQYF.

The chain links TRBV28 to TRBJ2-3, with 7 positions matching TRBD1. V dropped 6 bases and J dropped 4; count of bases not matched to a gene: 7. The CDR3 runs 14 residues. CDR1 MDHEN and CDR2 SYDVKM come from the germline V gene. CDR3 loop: CASSWHRGPDTQYF. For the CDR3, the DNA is TGTGCCAGCAGCTGGCACAGGGGTCCAGATACGCAGTATTTT.

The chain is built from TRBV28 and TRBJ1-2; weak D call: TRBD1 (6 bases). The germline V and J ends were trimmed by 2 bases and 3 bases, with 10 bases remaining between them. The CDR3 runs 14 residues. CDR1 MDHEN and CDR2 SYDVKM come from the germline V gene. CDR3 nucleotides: TGTGCCAGCAGTTTACCCGGGGGCGACTATGGCTACACCTTC. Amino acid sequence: CASSLPGGDYGYTF.

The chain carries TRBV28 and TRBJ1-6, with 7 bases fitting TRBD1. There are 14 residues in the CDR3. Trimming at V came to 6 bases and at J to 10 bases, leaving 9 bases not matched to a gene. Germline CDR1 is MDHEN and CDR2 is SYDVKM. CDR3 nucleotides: TGTGCCAGCAGCCTTGACAGGGTCTTGTCACCCCTCCACTTT. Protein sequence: CASSLDRVLSPLHF.

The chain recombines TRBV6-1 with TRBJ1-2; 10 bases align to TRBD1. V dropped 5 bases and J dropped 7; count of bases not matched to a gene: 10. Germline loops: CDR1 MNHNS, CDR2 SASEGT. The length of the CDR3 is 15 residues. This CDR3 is CASSTRDRGFGGYTF. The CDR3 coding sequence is TGTGCCAGCAGTACCCGGGACAGGGGATTTGGTGGCTACACCTTC.

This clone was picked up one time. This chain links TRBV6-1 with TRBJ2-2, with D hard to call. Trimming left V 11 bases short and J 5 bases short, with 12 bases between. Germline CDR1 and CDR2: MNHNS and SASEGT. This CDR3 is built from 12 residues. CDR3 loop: CAAVYGTGELFF. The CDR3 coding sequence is TGTGCCGCCGTATATGGAACCGGGGAGCTGTTTTTT.

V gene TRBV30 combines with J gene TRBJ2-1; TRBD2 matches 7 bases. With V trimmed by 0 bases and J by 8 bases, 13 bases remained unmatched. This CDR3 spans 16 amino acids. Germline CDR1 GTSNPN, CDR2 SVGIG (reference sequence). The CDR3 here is CAWSVSRKSLADEQFF. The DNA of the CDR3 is TGTGCCTGGAGTGTGAGTCGGAAATCTCTAGCGGATGAGCAGTTCTTC.

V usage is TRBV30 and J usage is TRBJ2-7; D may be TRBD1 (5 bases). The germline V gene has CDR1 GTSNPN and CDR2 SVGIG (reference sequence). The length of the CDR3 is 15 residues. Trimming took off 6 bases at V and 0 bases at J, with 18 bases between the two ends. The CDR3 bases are TGTGCCTGCCGAGTGGCCGGTAGGGGCTCCTACGAGCAGTACTTC. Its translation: CACRVAGRGSYEQYF.

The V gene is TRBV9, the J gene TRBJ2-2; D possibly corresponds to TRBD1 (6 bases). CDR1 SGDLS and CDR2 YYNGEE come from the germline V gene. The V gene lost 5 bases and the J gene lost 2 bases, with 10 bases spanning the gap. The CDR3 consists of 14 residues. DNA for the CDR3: TGTGCCAGCAGTGGTGGGACAAACACCGGGGAGCTGTTTTTT. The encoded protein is CASSGGTNTGELFF.

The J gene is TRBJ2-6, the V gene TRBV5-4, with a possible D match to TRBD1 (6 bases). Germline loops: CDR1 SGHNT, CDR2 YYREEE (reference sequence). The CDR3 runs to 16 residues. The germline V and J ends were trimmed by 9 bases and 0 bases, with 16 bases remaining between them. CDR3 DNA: TGTGCCAACCACCGGGACACTGACTCTGGGGCCAACGTCCTGACTTTC. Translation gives CANHRDTDSGANVLTF.

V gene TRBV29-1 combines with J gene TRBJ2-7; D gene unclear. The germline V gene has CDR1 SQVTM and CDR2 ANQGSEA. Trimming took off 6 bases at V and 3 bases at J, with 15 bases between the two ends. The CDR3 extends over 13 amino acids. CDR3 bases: TGCAGCGTCACAAATCGGGTACACTACGAGCAGTACTTC. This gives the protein CSVTNRVHYEQYF.

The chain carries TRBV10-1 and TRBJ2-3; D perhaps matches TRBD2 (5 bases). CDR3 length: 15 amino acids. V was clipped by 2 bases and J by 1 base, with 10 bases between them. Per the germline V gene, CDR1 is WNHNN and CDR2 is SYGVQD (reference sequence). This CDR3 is CASSEGSAGTDTQYF. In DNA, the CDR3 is TGCGCCAGCAGTGAGGGTAGCGCGGGCACAGATACGCAGTATTTT.

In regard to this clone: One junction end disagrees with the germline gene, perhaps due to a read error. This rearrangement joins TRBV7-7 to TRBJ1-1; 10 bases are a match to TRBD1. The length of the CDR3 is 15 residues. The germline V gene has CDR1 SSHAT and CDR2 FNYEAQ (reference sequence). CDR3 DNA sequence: TGTGCTAGCAGCTTAGGACAGGGGGTGAGTACTGAAGCTTTCTTT. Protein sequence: CASSLGQGVSTEAFF.

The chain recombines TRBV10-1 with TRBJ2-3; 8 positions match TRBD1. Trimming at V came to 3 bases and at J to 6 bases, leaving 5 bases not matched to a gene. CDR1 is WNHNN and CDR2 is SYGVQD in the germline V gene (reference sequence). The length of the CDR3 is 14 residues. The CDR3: CASSDAGGSDTQYF. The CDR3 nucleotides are TGCGCCAGCAGTGACGCAGGGGGCTCCGATACGCAGTATTTT.